These 29 T cell receptor beta chains originate from one sample sequenced in a study of cytomegalovirus exposure and HLA in healthy donors. The PCR made use of 60 Vbeta and 13 Jbeta primers. Generated by immunoSEQ multiplex PCR, the TCRdb table keeps only in-frame clones and is missing some. The sample yields about 65,000 clones, 62% seen once. Material for sequencing was PBMCs. These receptors all come from a man between 25 and 39 years old in good health and CMV-seronegative.

The chain joins TRBV19 to TRBJ1-2; D possibly corresponds to TRBD1 (5 bases). Trimming took off 5 bases at V and 3 bases at J, with 13 bases between the two ends. This CDR3 has 14 residues. Per germline, CDR1 LNHDA and CDR2 SQIVND (reference sequence). CDR3 nucleotides: TGTGCCAGTAGTGCACAGGCAAACCACTATGGCTACACCTTC. Protein product: CASSAQANHYGYTF.

The CDR3, as DNA: TGTGCCAGCAGTAACAGGGGCAGCACAGATACGCAGTATTTT. Translated: CASSNRGSTDTQYF. The chain employs TRBV28 and TRBJ2-3; TRBD1 matches at 7 bases. The germline CDR1 and CDR2 sequences are MDHEN and SYDVKM. This CDR3 region has 14 residues. V lost 5 bases and J lost 0; bases outside the gene matches: 2.

The chain combines TRBV5-1 with TRBJ2-3; D is undetermined. The V gene's germline CDR1 is SGHRS and CDR2 YFSETQ. V was shortened by 0 bases and J by 1 base, with 9 bases between the two germline ends. The length of the CDR3 is 15 residues. The CDR3 is CASSLGIARTDTQYF. As DNA, the CDR3 is TGCGCCAGCAGCTTGGGGATAGCCCGCACAGATACGCAGTATTTT.

In this sample, this clone turned up a few times. V and J are TRBV14 and TRBJ1-1, with 8 bases fitting TRBD1. The CDR3 runs to 14 residues. Germline V gene data show CDR1 as SGHDN and CDR2 as FVKESK. Losses at the gene ends were 6 bases for V and 2 bases for J; bases not matched to a gene: 5. CDR3 loop: CASRKDRENTEAFF. CDR3 DNA sequence: TGTGCCAGCAGGAAGGACAGGGAAAACACTGAAGCTTTCTTT. Filled out from reference TRBV14 and TRBJ1-1, the complete variable domain reads EAGVTQFPSHSVIEKGQTVTLRCDPISGHDNLYWYRRVMGKEIKFLLHFVKESKQDESGMPNNRFLAERTGGTYSTLKVQPAELEDSGVYFCASRKDRENTEAFFGQGTRLTVV.

This rearrangement joins TRBV7-6 to TRBJ2-2, with D possibly being TRBD2 (5 bases). The germline gives CDR1 SGHVS, CDR2 FNYEAQ. Trimming left V 5 bases short and J 6 bases short, with 7 bases between. This CDR3 is 12 amino acids long. CDR3 nucleotides: TGTGCCAGCAGCCTCGGGGCCGGGGAGCTGTTTTTT. Its translation is CASSLGAGELFF.

The chain is built from TRBV7-9 and TRBJ2-3; D gene unclear. Trimming left V 2 bases short and J 5 bases short, with 8 bases between. The CDR3 covers 13 residues. Per germline, CDR1 SEHNR and CDR2 FQNEAQ (reference sequence). The CDR3 protein is CASSLNSLDTQYF. The CDR3 nucleotides are TGTGCCAGCAGCTTAAACAGTCTAGATACGCAGTATTTT.

The chain employs TRBV13 and TRBJ2-7, with 11 bases aligning to TRBD1. J was trimmed by 4 bases and V by 5 bases; bases with no gene match: 7. The V gene's germline CDR1 is PRHDT and CDR2 FYEKMQ (reference sequence). The CDR3 is 15 residues long. The CDR3 region is CASSGGTGGSYEQYF. The CDR3 DNA reads as TGTGCCAGCAGCGGCGGGACAGGGGGTTCGTACGAGCAGTACTTC.

The chain recombines TRBV11-1 with TRBJ2-7; D is possibly TRBD1 (5 bases). Trimming took off 4 bases at V and 3 bases at J, with 13 bases between the two ends. Looked up from germline, CDR1 is SGHAT and CDR2 is FQDESV (reference sequence). This CDR3 region has 14 residues. The CDR3 spells CASSSDTGVYEQYF. CDR3 DNA sequence: TGTGCCAGCAGCTCCGATACAGGAGTCTACGAGCAGTACTTC.

A few counts support this clone. The chain is built from TRBV7-2 and TRBJ1-5; D remains ambiguous. V shed 5 bases and J shed 3 bases, with 11 bases lying between them. Germline V CDR1 and CDR2: SGHTA, FQGNSA. CDR3 length: 14 residues. The DNA of the CDR3 is TGTGCCAGCAGCGCTCAGGTAACCAATCAGCCCCAGCATTTT. Translated, it gives CASSAQVTNQPQHF.

V gene TRBV15 combines with J gene TRBJ1-2; D possibly corresponds to TRBD1 (5 bases). Germline CDR1 and CDR2: LNHNV and YYDKDF (reference sequence). V was shortened by 5 bases and J by 8 bases, with 18 bases between the two germline ends. This CDR3 is 14 amino acids long. The CDR3 region is CATSLKNGGWGYTF. The DNA for the CDR3 is TGTGCCACCAGCCTAAAGAACGGGGGATGGGGCTACACCTTC.

This rearrangement joins TRBV19 to TRBJ1-1; D is possibly TRBD1 (5 bases). Germline CDR1 reads LNHDA; CDR2 reads SQIVND (reference sequence). With 3 bases removed from V and 5 bases from J, the gap between germline ends came to 13 bases. The CDR3 loop spans 14 amino acids. CDR3 residues: CASSMGGLPTEAFF. The CDR3 bases are TGTGCCAGTAGTATGGGGGGTCTACCTACTGAAGCTTTCTTT.

The chain is built from TRBV4-1 and TRBJ1-2; D may be TRBD1 (5 bases). Trimming removed 3 bases from V and 0 bases from J, with 17 bases in between. This CDR3 has 17 amino acids. Germline loops: CDR1 MGHRA, CDR2 YSYEKL. CDR3 sequence reads: CASSQTVVLIANYGYTF. CDR3 bases: TGCGCCAGCAGCCAGACAGTCGTACTGATAGCTAACTATGGCTACACCTTC.

The gene calls are TRBV7-9 and TRBJ2-1, with D possibly matching TRBD2 (6 bases). With 8 bases removed from V and 1 base from J, the gap between germline ends came to 18 bases. Germline CDR1 SEHNR, CDR2 FQNEAQ (reference sequence). CDR3 size: 16 residues. The CDR3 sequence is CASQTGVPLSYNEQFF. The CDR3 DNA follows: TGTGCCAGCCAGACGGGGGTCCCGTTATCCTACAATGAGCAGTTCTTC. Variable domain in full (rest from reference TRBV7-9 and TRBJ2-1): DTGVSQNPRHKITKRGQNVTFRCDPISEHNRLYWYRQTLGQGPEFLTYFQNEAQLEKSRLLSDRFSAERPKGSFSTLEIQRTEQGDSAMYLCASQTGVPLSYNEQFFGPGTRLTVL.

The chain employs TRBV10-1 and TRBJ2-1, with 11 bases identical to TRBD2. The CDR3 totals 15 residues. Losses at the gene ends were 7 bases for V and 9 bases for J; bases not matched to a gene: 11. Germline assignment: CDR1 WNHNN and CDR2 SYGVQD (reference sequence). CDR3 DNA sequence: TGCGCCAGCAATCTCGTAGCGGGGGGGGCGGCTGAGCAGTTCTTC. This encodes CASNLVAGGAAEQFF.

Concerning this clone itself: Other nucleotide sequences from this sample produce the same CDR3. The rearrangement links TRBV6-4 to TRBJ1-2; 10 bases map to TRBD1. This CDR3 comprises 14 residues. Losses at the gene ends were 3 bases for V and 5 bases for J; bases not matched to a gene: 3. From germline, CDR1 is MRHNA and CDR2 SNTAGT. The chain's CDR3 is CASSDRDRGYGYTF. CDR3 in DNA: TGTGCCAGCAGTGATCGGGACAGGGGTTATGGCTACACCTTC.

The gene calls are TRBV30 and TRBJ2-7; tentatively, D is TRBD2 (6 bases). V was cut by 0 bases and J by 3 bases, with 9 bases left in between. CDR1 and CDR2 from the germline V gene are GTSNPN and SVGIG (reference sequence). CDR3 length: 13 residues. The CDR3 protein is CAWSVGSGYEQYF. In nucleotides, the CDR3 is TGTGCCTGGAGTGTTGGTAGCGGCTACGAGCAGTACTTC.

The V and J genes are TRBV4-1 and TRBJ2-1; 9 nucleotides align to TRBD2. Germline trimming cut 1 base from V and 9 bases from J; bases unmatched to any gene: 7. Per germline, CDR1 MGHRA and CDR2 YSYEKL. The CDR3 spans 15 residues. The CDR3 coding sequence is TGCGCCAGCAGCCAAGGGGCGGGGGGGTTCTCTGAGCAGTTCTTC. Its translation: CASSQGAGGFSEQFF.

The gene calls are TRBV18 and TRBJ2-1; D is uncertain. Germline V gene lookup returns CDR1 KGHSH and CDR2 LQKENI. The CDR3 is made up of 16 amino acids. The V and J ends lost 3 bases and 4 bases respectively, with 16 bases between them. DNA of the CDR3: TGTGCCAGCTCACCGATTGATCGCGGAACTTACAATGAGCAGTTCTTC. This encodes CASSPIDRGTYNEQFF.

This clone was counted a few times. This same CDR3 is encoded by further DNA sequences in the sample. The chain couples TRBV29-1 to TRBJ2-7, with D perhaps TRBD2 (6 bases). This CDR3 contains 11 residues. V dropped 6 bases and J dropped 4 bases, with 10 bases sitting between them. Germline CDR1 is SQVTM and CDR2 is ANQGSEA. CDR3 amino acids: CSVGGGYEQYF. The CDR3 bases are TGCAGCGTGGGAGGCGGATACGAGCAGTACTTC.

V usage is TRBV6-1 and J usage is TRBJ2-7; 7 bases align to TRBD1. The CDR3 is made up of 15 amino acids. V dropped 6 bases and J dropped 2; count of bases not matched to a gene: 10. Germline V gene lookup returns CDR1 MNHNS and CDR2 SASEGT. The CDR3, as DNA: TGTGCCAGCAGACAAATGCTAACAGGGGCCTACGAGCAGTACTTC. Protein sequence: CASRQMLTGAYEQYF.

The chain links TRBV6-6 to TRBJ2-7, with TRBD2 matching 9 bases. Germline V gives CDR1 MNHNY, CDR2 SVGAGI (reference sequence). This CDR3 is 15 amino acids long. V was clipped by 2 bases and J by 5 bases; unmatched bases: 7. The CDR3 nucleotides read TGTGCCAGCAGTTACCCAGGGACTAGCAGCAACGAGCAGTACTTC. Its protein product is CASSYPGTSSNEQYF.

The chain carries TRBV7-3 and TRBJ2-5, with 7 positions matching TRBD2. Trimming at V came to 5 bases and at J to 6 bases, leaving 12 bases not matched to a gene. The CDR3 consists of 15 residues. CDR1 and CDR2 from the germline V gene are SGHTA and FQGTGA. CDR3 bases: TGTGCCAGCAGCCTAGGCGGAGGGGAGGGAAAGACCCAGTACTTC. Protein product: CASSLGGGEGKTQYF.

V and J are TRBV30 and TRBJ2-7; 9 nucleotides agree with TRBD1. CDR1 is GTSNPN, CDR2 SVGIG, per germline (reference sequence). V dropped 5 bases and J dropped 7; count of bases not matched to a gene: 6. This CDR3 is built from 12 residues. CDR3 in amino acids: CAWGRDRVEQYF. The CDR3 DNA reads TGTGCCTGGGGACGGGACAGGGTAGAGCAGTACTTC. Full variable domain (outside the CDR3, taken from reference TRBV30 and TRBJ2-7): SQTIHQWPATLVQPVGSPLSLECTVEGTSNPNLYWYRQAAGRGLQLLFYSVGIGQISSEVPQNLSASRPQDRQFILSSKKLLLSDSGFYLCAWGRDRVEQYFGPGTRLTVT.

This rearrangement joins TRBV14 to TRBJ2-3; TRBD2 might be the D (6 bases). Trimming shortened V by 4 bases and J by 3 bases, and 11 bases separated the two germline ends. The CDR3 has 14 amino acids. Germline CDR1 and CDR2: SGHDN and FVKESK. CDR3 in DNA: TGTGCCAGCAGCCCGCTCGGGGGAACAGATACGCAGTATTTT. Amino acid sequence: CASSPLGGTDTQYF.

The V and J genes are TRBV13 and TRBJ2-1, with no clear D. Per the germline V gene, CDR1 is PRHDT and CDR2 is FYEKMQ (reference sequence). V shed 5 bases and J shed 3 bases, with 11 bases lying between them. The CDR3 is 14 residues long. CDR3 nucleotide sequence: TGTGCCAGCAGCCTCCCAACTGACTACAATGAGCAGTTCTTC. It yields the protein CASSLPTDYNEQFF.

CDR3 bases: TGTGCCATCAGTGAGTCTTTGGGGGGGCCCTACGAGCAGTACTTC. Encoded protein: CAISESLGGPYEQYF. The chain combines TRBV10-3 with TRBJ2-7; the D gene is possibly TRBD2 (7 bases). This CDR3 contains 15 residues. CDR1 and CDR2 from the germline V gene are ENHRY and SYGVKD. Trimming removed 0 bases at V and 2 bases at J, with 11 bases between.

This chain connects TRBV2 to TRBJ1-1; TRBD1 matches at 9 bases. V gave up 6 bases and J gave up 6 bases; unmatched junction bases: 11. The CDR3 loop spans 15 amino acids. Germline V gene data show CDR1 as SNHLY and CDR2 as FYNNEI. CDR3 region: CASRNRDREFAEAFF. The CDR3 DNA reads TGTGCCAGCAGGAACCGGGACAGGGAATTTGCTGAAGCTTTCTTT.

About this clone: This CDR3 is also generated by other DNA sequences in the sample. CDR3 coding DNA: TGTGCCAGCAGCCCTCAGGGGGGTAATTCACCCCTCCACTTT. Translating it yields CASSPQGGNSPLHF. The V and J genes are TRBV7-2 and TRBJ1-6; 7 bases match TRBD1. Looked up from germline, CDR1 is SGHTA and CDR2 is FQGNSA. Trimming cost V 5 bases and J 6 bases; bases outside gene matches: 4. The CDR3 is 14 residues long. Drawing the rest from reference TRBV7-2 and TRBJ1-6, the complete variable domain is GAGVSQSPSNKVTEKGKDVELRCDPISGHTALYWYRQSLGQGLEFLIYFQGNSAPDKSGLPSDRFSAERTGGSVSTLTIQRTQQEDSAVYLCASSPQGGNSPLHFGNGTRLTVT.

In DNA form, the CDR3 reads TGTGCCAGCAGCCACCAATTCAGGGGTATCCCTGCTGGGAACACTGAAGCTTTCTTT. Residues: CASSHQFRGIPAGNTEAFF. The genes are TRBV4-2 and TRBJ1-1; a weak D match, TRBD1 (6 bases). The V gene lost 3 bases and the J gene lost 1 base, with 24 bases spanning the gap. CDR3 length equals 19 residues. The germline V gene has CDR1 LGHNA and CDR2 YNFKEQ.